This entry lists 10 T cell receptor beta chains sequenced from one sample in a study of siplizumab effects on memory and regulatory T cells. Measured with immunoSEQ multiplex PCR; TCRdb has only the in-frame clones, and not every one. The profile covers some 62,000 clones, with roughly 85% appearing a single time and roughly 3.8% taken by the ten largest. What was sequenced was memory CD4+ T cells sorted from blood. All receptors derive from a human donor in good health.

The V and J genes are TRBV7-2 and TRBJ2-5, with D unresolved. Germline CDR1 and CDR2: SGHTA and FQGNSA. CDR3 length equals 13 residues. Trimming stripped 2 bases from V and 2 bases from J, with 6 bases between. CDR3 sequence (DNA): TGTGCCAGCAGCTTAAGTACACAAGAGACCCAGTACTTC. Translation gives CASSLSTQETQYF.

This sequence joins TRBV19 and TRBJ1-3, with TRBD1 identical over 8 bases. Germline V CDR1 and CDR2: LNHDA, SQIVND (reference sequence). This CDR3 spans 14 amino acids. V shed 6 bases and J 7 bases; nucleotides not matched to a gene: 8. The CDR3 sequence: CASSRGTGWNTIYF. The CDR3 DNA reads as TGTGCCAGTAGCCGAGGGACAGGTTGGAACACCATATATTTT.

The V gene is TRBV7-9, the J gene TRBJ2-7; D may be TRBD2 (5 bases). The CDR3 spans 14 residues. V was shortened by 2 bases and J by 0 bases, with 8 bases between the two germline ends. Germline-derived CDR1 and CDR2 are SEHNR and FQNEAQ (reference sequence). The CDR3 DNA reads TGTGCCAGCAGCTTACGGGAAGTCTCCTACGAGCAGTACTTC. It translates to CASSLREVSYEQYF.

This chain links TRBV2 with TRBJ2-2, with 10 bases identical to TRBD2. V trimming: 4 bases; J trimming: 6 bases; junction bases outside the gene matches: 5. Looked up from germline, CDR1 is SNHLY and CDR2 is FYNNEI. The CDR3 contains 15 residues. In nucleotides, the CDR3 is TGTGCCAGCAGTGTTAGCGGGGGGTACTCCGGGGAGCTGTTTTTT. Its protein is CASSVSGGYSGELFF.

This clone was observed a few times. This chain links TRBV2 with TRBJ2-5; 9 nucleotides line up with TRBD1. The CDR3 runs to 15 residues. The V gene's germline CDR1 is SNHLY and CDR2 FYNNEI. J gave up 0 bases and V 5 bases, and 4 bases lay outside the gene matches. For the CDR3, the DNA is TGTGCCAGCAGTCCCGACAGGGGGGACCAAGAGACCCAGTACTTC. Translating gives CASSPDRGDQETQYF.

V usage is TRBV14 and J usage is TRBJ2-3; no firm D call. This CDR3 is built from 14 residues. Trimming stripped 1 base from V and 11 bases from J, with 16 bases between. Per germline, CDR1 SGHDN and CDR2 FVKESK. The CDR3 spells CASSQGRLITRQYF. For the CDR3, the DNA is TGTGCCAGCAGCCAAGGTCGACTCATCACGCGGCAGTATTTT.

The V call is TRBV19, the J call TRBJ1-5, with D tentatively TRBD1 (6 bases). Between the trimmed V and J ends, which lost 3 bases and 4 bases, there was a span of 13 bases. The CDR3 is 15 residues long. Germline V gene data show CDR1 as LNHDA and CDR2 as SQIVND (reference sequence). DNA of the CDR3: TGTGCCAGTAGTATCGGAGGGGGGGAGAATCAGCCCCAGCATTTT. Encoded protein: CASSIGGGENQPQHF.

This sequence joins TRBV6-1 and TRBJ1-5, with D unclear. CDR1 and CDR2 from the germline V gene are MNHNS and SASEGT. This CDR3 is built from 13 residues. V lost 8 bases to trimming and J lost 2 bases, with 10 bases between them. The CDR3: CASGINGNQPQHF. In nucleotides, the CDR3 is TGTGCCAGCGGCATCAACGGCAATCAGCCCCAGCATTTT.

V and J are TRBV5-4 and TRBJ2-2, with D unclear. The CDR3 is made up of 12 amino acids. The germline V gene has CDR1 SGHNT and CDR2 YYREEE (reference sequence). Trimming took 4 bases from V and 7 from J, leaving 8 bases between them. The chain's CDR3 is CASSPDLGELFF. The CDR3 DNA is TGTGCCAGCAGCCCGGATCTCGGGGAGCTGTTTTTT.

This chain uses TRBV14 with TRBJ2-5; D is possibly TRBD1 or TRBD2 (6 bases each). Germline CDR1 and CDR2: SGHDN and FVKESK. Trimming cost V 0 bases and J 2 bases, with 19 bases left between them. The length of the CDR3 is 18 residues. CDR3 nucleotides: TGTGCCAGCAGCCAAGATGATTATATGGGGGGCCATCAAGAGACCCAGTACTTC. Amino acid sequence: CASSQDDYMGGHQETQYF. The variable domain in full, completed from reference TRBV14 and TRBJ2-5, reads EAGVTQFPSHSVIEKGQTVTLRCDPISGHDNLYWYRRVMGKEIKFLLHFVKESKQDESGMPNNRFLAERTGGTYSTLKVQPAELEDSGVYFCASSQDDYMGGHQETQYFGPGTRLLVL.